This is a list of T cell receptor beta chains from one sample in a study of molecular identifiers for immune sequencing clone quantification. TCRdb fed the PCR reads into MiXCR, producing one record per CDR3 protein. This sample carries about 510,000 distinct CDR3 sequences, 20% to 25% of them seen once, and the ten largest clones take around 0.84%. The sample comprised naive CD8+ T cells from blood, with Jurkat cell RNA spiked in. The receptors were gathered from a human donor in good health. Some libraries in this study had Jurkat cell RNA spiked in. The CDR3 runs from the conserved cysteine through the conserved F or W. D genes are given only for firm matches. For some rows the clone size is stated as once, few or many, or as a class when expanded; others skip it.

TRBJ2-3,-,many,TRBV4-3,TGCGCCAGCAGCCAAGGCGGATACACAGATACGCAGTATTTT,CASSQGGYTDTQYF
TRBJ2-2,-,few,TRBV13,TGTGCCAGCAGCTCGTTACTAGTAAAGGGAGCCGGGGAGCTGTTTTTT,CASSSLLVKGAGELFF
TRBJ2-2,-,few,TRBV20-1,TGCAGTGCTAGAGATCCAGACGGGGAGCTGTTTTTT,CSARDPDGELFF
TRBJ1-1,-,-,TRBV30,TGTGCCTGGAACCATCTACAGCTCCAGAACACTGAAGCTTTCTTT,CAWNHLQLQNTEAFF
TRBJ2-3,TRBD2,-,TRBV6-2/TRBV6-3,TGTGCCAGCAGTTGCGAACTAGCGGGCGGATATGCAGATACGCAGTATTTT,CASSCELAGGYADTQYF
TRBJ2-3,TRBD1,-,TRBV28,TGTGCCAGCAGTGCCAGACAGGGGGCGAGTTACATAGATACGCAGTATTTT,CASSARQGASYIDTQYF
TRBJ2-6,-,many,TRBV9,TGTGCCAGCAGCGCCCCGCCGAACTCTGGGGCCAACGTCCTGACTTTC,CASSAPPNSGANVLTF
TRBJ2-2,TRBD1,few,TRBV10-2,TGCGCCAGTCGGGACAGGTTAAACGGGGAGCTGTTTTTT,CASRDRLNGELFF
TRBJ2-1,TRBD1,few,TRBV27,TGTGCCAGCCGAAACAGGGGGCGATACAATGAGCAGTTCTTC,CASRNRGRYNEQFF
TRBJ2-7,-,-,TRBV4-1,TGCGCCAGCAGCCAATGGGGCCGGCAGGGGGAGGACGAGCAGTACTTC,CASSQWGRQGEDEQYF
TRBJ2-7,TRBD1,many,TRBV4-3,TGCGCCAGCAGCCAAGTAGGACAGGGGACCTACGAGCAGTACTTC,CASSQVGQGTYEQYF
TRBJ2-7,TRBD1,many,TRBV5-1,TGCGCCAGCAGCACGACAGGGGACAACGAGCAGTACTTC,CASSTTGDNEQYF
TRBJ2-7,TRBD1,-,TRBV27,TGTGCCAGCAGTTTATCAGGGACAGCCCTCTGGGAGCAGTACTTC,CASSLSGTALWEQYF
TRBJ1-6,-,-,TRBV20-1,TGCAGTGCTAGAGATGTACGGGAGTATAATTCACCCCTCCACTTT,CSARDVREYNSPLHF
TRBJ2-4,TRBD1,many,TRBV19,TGTGCCAGTAGCCCGGGACAGGAGATCTCGGACATTCAGTACTTC,CASSPGQEISDIQYF
TRBJ1-3,-,few,TRBV9,TGTGCCAGCGATGACGGGGCGGGGTTCTCTGGAAACACCATATATTTT,CASDDGAGFSGNTIYF
TRBJ2-3,-,many,TRBV29-1,TGCAGCGTTGAAGGTGCCCTAGCGAGCACAGATACGCAGTATTTT,CSVEGALASTDTQYF
TRBJ1-1,-,few,TRBV28,TGTGCCAGCAGGAGGAATGGGCTGTGGGACACTGAAGCTTTCTTT,CASRRNGLWDTEAFF
TRBJ2-3,-,-,TRBV19,TGTGCCAGTAACGACGGTACGGGGAGTAGCACAGATACGCAGTATTTT,CASNDGTGSSTDTQYF
TRBJ1-3,-,few,TRBV20-1,TGCAGTGCTAGGGGAGAAATCTCTGGAAACACCATATATTTT,CSARGEISGNTIYF
TRBJ2-5,TRBD1,-,TRBV7-9,TGTGCCAGCAGCTTAAGGGACAGGGGAGAGACCCAGTACTTC,CASSLRDRGETQYF
TRBJ2-1,-,many,TRBV7-8,TGTGCCAGCAGCTGGAGACGCTACAATGAGCAGTTCTTC,CASSWRRYNEQFF
TRBJ2-7,-,many,TRBV20-1,TGCAGTGGTAAAGATTTCGAAAAGCGGAGGGTGGAGCAGTACTTC,CSGKDFEKRRVEQYF
TRBJ2-5,-,many,TRBV5-1,TGCGCCAGCAGCAGGACTACCCTCTCGGAGACCCAGTACTTC,CASSRTTLSETQYF
TRBJ2-5,-,-,TRBV19,TGTGCCAGTAGTATTTTGGTTTCGACGGTTCAAGAGACCCAGTACTTC,CASSILVSTVQETQYF
TRBJ2-7,-,many,TRBV7-9,TGTGCCAGCAGCTTAGGGTTAAGGCACGAGCAGTACTTC,CASSLGLRHEQYF
TRBJ2-3,TRBD1,few,TRBV2,TGTGCCAGCAGTGAAGAACCGGGACAGGGGGACACAGATACGCAGTATTTT,CASSEEPGQGDTDTQYF
TRBJ1-2,-,many,TRBV12-3/TRBV12-4,TGTGCCAGCAGTTTTGGGTCCACCTACACCTTC,CASSFGSTYTF
TRBJ2-2,-,few,TRBV19,TGTGCCAGTAGTGGCCCGGGTTCCGGGGAGCTGTTTTTT,CASSGPGSGELFF
TRBJ1-1,TRBD1,-,TRBV4-1,TGCGCCAGCAGCCAGGCGACAGGGTCTACTGAAGCTTTCTTT,CASSQATGSTEAFF
TRBJ2-5,TRBD2,few,TRBV12-3/TRBV12-4,TGTGCCAGCAGTTTGTCTAGCGGGGGATTACAAGAGACCCAGTACTTC,CASSLSSGGLQETQYF
TRBJ2-7,-,many,TRBV28,TGTGCCAGCAGCCCCACAGGGATCAACATCTACGAGCAGTACTTC,CASSPTGINIYEQYF
TRBJ1-2,-,few,TRBV28,TGTGCCAGCAGTCTACAAACCGGGTCAGAGACAGCCTATGGCTACACCTTC,CASSLQTGSETAYGYTF
TRBJ1-1,-,many,TRBV7-6,TGTGCCAGCAGCTTACCCCGCGGAGGGTTGAACACTGAAGCTTTCTTT,CASSLPRGGLNTEAFF
TRBJ2-7,-,-,TRBV7-9,-,CASSWGRGTYERYF
TRBJ2-3,-,many,TRBV7-2,TGTGCCAGCAGCTTATATGGGGGCACAGATACGCAGTATTTT,CASSLYGGTDTQYF
TRBJ2-3,TRBD2,many,TRBV7-2,TGTGCCAGCAGCTTCACTAGCGGGAGTGGGGCAGATACGCAGTATTTT,CASSFTSGSGADTQYF
TRBJ2-2,-,many,TRBV5-6,TGTGCCAGCAGCTTGGTTCCAGGGGATGACACCGGGGAGCTGTTTTTT,CASSLVPGDDTGELFF
TRBJ2-5,TRBD1,-,TRBV6-2/TRBV6-3,TGTGCCAGCAGTCCTGAACAGGGGTATCAAGAGACCCAGTACTTC,CASSPEQGYQETQYF
TRBJ1-1,TRBD1,few,TRBV27,TGTGCCAGCAGCCCACAGGGGTTTAGCACTGAAGCTTTCTTT,CASSPQGFSTEAFF
TRBJ1-5,-,few,TRBV7-8,TGTGCCAGCAGCACAGCCTGGACACCCGATAGCAATCAGCCCCAGCATTTT,CASSTAWTPDSNQPQHF
TRBJ2-3,-,few,TRBV28,TGTGCCAGCAGTCCGGCCACGGGCGGCGCTAGCACAGATACGCAGTATTTT,CASSPATGGASTDTQYF
TRBJ2-7,TRBD2,many,TRBV7-9,TGTGCCAGCAGCTTAGGTGATAGCGGGGAGCAGTACTTC,CASSLGDSGEQYF
TRBJ1-5,-,many,TRBV28,TGTGCCAGCAGTCGTAGGACGCAGGATTTTGAGCCCCAGCATTTT,CASSRRTQDFEPQHF
TRBJ2-7,TRBD2,many,TRBV28,TGTGCCAGCAGTTTAGGCGGGAGCAACGAGCAGTACTTC,CASSLGGSNEQYF
TRBJ1-3,-,-,TRBV20-1,TGCAGTGCTAGAGGGGGGGGACACGGAATTGGAAACACCATATATTTT,CSARGGGHGIGNTIYF
TRBJ1-1,-,many,TRBV5-1,TGCGCCAGCAGTATTAGGAGGGGCGAAGGGACGGTGAACACTGAAGCTTTCTTT,CASSIRRGEGTVNTEAFF
TRBJ1-1,-,-,TRBV4-3,TGCGCCAGCAGCCAAGATCGGACAGCTCAGAACACTGAAGCTTTCTTT,CASSQDRTAQNTEAFF
TRBJ2-5,TRBD1,many,TRBV27,TGTGCCAGCAGTTTAGGGGACAGGGGAGAGACCCAGTACTTC,CASSLGDRGETQYF
TRBJ2-1,-,-,TRBV24-1,TGTGCCACCAGTGACCCAGGGGTTTTGGATCCAGCCTACAATGAGCAGTTCTTC,CATSDPGVLDPAYNEQFF
TRBJ2-7,-,many,TRBV12-3/TRBV12-4,TGTGCCAGCAGTTTTAGCCCCTACGAGCAGTACTTC,CASSFSPYEQYF
TRBJ2-1,TRBD1,few,TRBV2,TGTGCCAGCCGCCCGGGACAGGGATTCCCCAATGAGCAGTTCTTC,CASRPGQGFPNEQFF
TRBJ2-7,-,many,TRBV30,TGTGCCTGGAGTGTAGGGGGAGGCTACGAGCAGTACTTC,CAWSVGGGYEQYF
TRBJ1-1,TRBD1,few,TRBV11-2,TGTGCCAGCAGCTTAGGGGCAGGGGGCGCTTGGGGGACTGAAGCTTTCTTT,CASSLGAGGAWGTEAFF
TRBJ2-2,TRBD2,few,TRBV7-9,TGTGCCAGCAGCCCGAGTAGCGGGGGGGCCTCCGGGGAGCTGTTTTTT,CASSPSSGGASGELFF